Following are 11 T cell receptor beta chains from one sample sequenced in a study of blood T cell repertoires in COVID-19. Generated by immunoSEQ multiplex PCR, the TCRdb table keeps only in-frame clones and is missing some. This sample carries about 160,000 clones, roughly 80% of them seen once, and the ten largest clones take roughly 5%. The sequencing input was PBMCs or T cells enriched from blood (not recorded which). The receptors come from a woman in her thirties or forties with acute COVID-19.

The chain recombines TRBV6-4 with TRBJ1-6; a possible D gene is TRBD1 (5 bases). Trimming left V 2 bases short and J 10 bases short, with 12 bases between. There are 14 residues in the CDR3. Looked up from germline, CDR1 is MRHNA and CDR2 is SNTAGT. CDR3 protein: CASSDGREGSPLHF. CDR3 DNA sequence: TGTGCCAGCAGTGACGGCAGGGAGGGATCACCCCTCCACTTT.

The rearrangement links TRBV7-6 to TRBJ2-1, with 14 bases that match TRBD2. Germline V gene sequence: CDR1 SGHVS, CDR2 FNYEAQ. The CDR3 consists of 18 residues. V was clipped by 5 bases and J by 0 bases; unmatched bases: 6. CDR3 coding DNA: TGTGCCAGCAGCCGGGGACTAGCGGGAGCCAGCTCCTACAATGAGCAGTTCTTC. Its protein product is CASSRGLAGASSYNEQFF.

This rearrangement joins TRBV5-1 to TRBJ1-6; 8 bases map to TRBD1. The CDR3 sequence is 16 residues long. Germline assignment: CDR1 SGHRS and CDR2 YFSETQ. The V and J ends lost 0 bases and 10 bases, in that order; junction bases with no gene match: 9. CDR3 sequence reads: CASSLDRTGGSSPLHF. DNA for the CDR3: TGCGCCAGCAGCTTGGATCGTACAGGGGGTAGCTCACCCCTCCACTTT.

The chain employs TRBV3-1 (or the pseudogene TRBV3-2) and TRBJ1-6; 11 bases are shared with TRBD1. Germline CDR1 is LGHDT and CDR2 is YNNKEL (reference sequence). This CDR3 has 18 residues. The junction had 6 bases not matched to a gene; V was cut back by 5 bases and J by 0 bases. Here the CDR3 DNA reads TGTGCCAGCAGCTCAAGGACAGGGGGCGGCTCCTATAATTCACCCCTCCACTTT. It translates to CASSSRTGGGSYNSPLHF.

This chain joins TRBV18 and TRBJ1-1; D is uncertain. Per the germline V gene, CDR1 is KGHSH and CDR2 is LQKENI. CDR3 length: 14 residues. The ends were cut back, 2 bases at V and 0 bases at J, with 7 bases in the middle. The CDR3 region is CASSPEGLNTEAFF. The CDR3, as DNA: TGTGCCAGCTCACCAGAGGGCTTGAACACTGAAGCTTTCTTT.

The CDR3 loop is CASSYSGAGSTDTQYF. The DNA for the CDR3 is TGTGCCAGCAGTTACTCGGGAGCGGGAAGCACAGATACGCAGTATTTT. The rearrangement uses TRBV6-5 and TRBJ2-3, with TRBD2 matching 7 bases. The CDR3 runs to 16 residues. The V gene's germline CDR1 is MNHEY and CDR2 SVGAGI. The ends lost 0 bases at V and 0 bases at J; junction bases unmatched: 3.

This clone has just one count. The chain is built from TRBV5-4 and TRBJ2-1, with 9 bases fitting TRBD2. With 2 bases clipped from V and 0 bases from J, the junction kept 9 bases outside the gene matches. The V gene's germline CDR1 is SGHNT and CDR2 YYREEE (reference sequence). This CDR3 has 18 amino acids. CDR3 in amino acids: CASSLGGRGRGSYNEQFF. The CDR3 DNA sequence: TGTGCCAGCAGCTTAGGGGGGCGCGGGAGGGGCTCCTACAATGAGCAGTTCTTC.

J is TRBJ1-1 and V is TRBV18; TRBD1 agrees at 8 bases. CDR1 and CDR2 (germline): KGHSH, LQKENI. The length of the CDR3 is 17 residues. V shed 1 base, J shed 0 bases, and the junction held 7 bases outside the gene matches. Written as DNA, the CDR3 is TGTGCCAGCTCACCACTAGGCAGGGGGCGGTTGAACACTGAAGCTTTCTTT. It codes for CASSPLGRGRLNTEAFF.

The CDR3 region is CAWSDPTLVQPQHF. CDR3 sequence (DNA): TGTGCCTGGAGTGATCCCACTCTGGTGCAGCCCCAGCATTTT. V is TRBV30 and J is TRBJ1-5; D remains ambiguous. V was cut by 1 base and J by 7 bases, with 14 bases left in between. CDR1 and CDR2 (germline): GTSNPN, SVGIG (reference sequence). This CDR3 region has 14 residues.

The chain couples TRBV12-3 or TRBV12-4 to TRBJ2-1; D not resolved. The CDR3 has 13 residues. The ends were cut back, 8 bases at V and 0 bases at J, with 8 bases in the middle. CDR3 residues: CASSSGSYNEQFF. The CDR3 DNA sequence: TGTGCCAGCTCCTCGGGCTCCTACAATGAGCAGTTCTTC.

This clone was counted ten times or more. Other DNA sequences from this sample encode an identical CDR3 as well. The CDR3 here is CASSLTSGSYNEQFF. CDR3 nucleotide sequence: TGTGCCAGCAGTTTGACTAGCGGCTCTTACAATGAGCAGTTCTTC. The rearrangement joins TRBV27 to TRBJ2-1; 9 bases match TRBD2. CDR1 and CDR2 (germline): MNHEY, SMNVEV (reference sequence). The CDR3 has 15 residues. V gave up 3 bases and J gave up 4 bases; unmatched junction bases: 4.